This T cell receptor beta chain was found in a study of OX40 agonist ivuxolimab in advanced cancers. Whole-study context: Ivuxolimab, which is an agonistic anti-OX40 (CD134) antibody, was administered to the patients. Study-wide points: Normalized T-cell clonal expansion was also low in some nonresponders. CD4+ and CD8+ blood T cells expanded clonally by week 6 at 0.1 to 3.0 mg/kg.

The assay was immunoSEQ multiplex PCR, and TCRdb's table has in-frame clones only and misses some. The repertoire includes about 100,000 clones, 90% of them detected once, and approximately 0.16% sits in the top ten. Autoimmune disease history or systemic immunosuppression was exclusionary. Comment on this clone: Its antigen is unknown.

The sequence was obtained from an adult with an advanced solid tumor such as melanoma, head and neck, liver or kidney cancer. The sample here was CD4+ or CD8+ T cells sorted from blood, taken in a trial of the OX40 agonist ivuxolimab.

The CDR3 here is CASSLKVGGNTEAFF. CDR3 nucleotide sequence: TGTGCCAGCAGCTTAAAGGTTGGAGGGAACACTGAAGCTTTCTTT. The rearrangement uses TRBV11-2 and TRBJ1-1; D not certain. The CDR3 sequence is 15 residues long. Trimming pared 2 bases from V and 1 base from J, leaving 11 bases between. The germline CDR1 and CDR2 sequences are SGHAT and FQNNGV.